The present TCR beta chain was sequenced within a study of PD-1 blockade in classical Hodgkin lymphoma. Method: immunoSEQ multiplex PCR; TCRdb's copy keeps in-frame clones and lacks some. The sample holds 10,000 to 15,000 clones; 65% to 85% are singletons and the top ten take roughly 24%. Brentuximab vedotin exposure varied, and every patient relapsed after autologous stem cell transplantation. By magnetic negative selection, CD8+ T cells were isolated from the thawed PBMCs. The germline gives CDR1 LGHNA, CDR2 YSLEER. Trimming removed 1 base from V and 6 bases from J; junction bases left unmatched: 4. The CDR3 runs to 15 residues.

The origin of this receptor is a human donor with classical Hodgkin lymphoma. This material consisted of CD8+ T cells from blood, taken at baseline. This chain connects TRBV4-3 to TRBJ2-1; 9 nucleotides match TRBD2. The CDR3, as DNA: TGCGCCAGCAGCCAAGTGGCGGGGGGGGGCAATGAGCAGTTCTTC. Translation gives CASSQVAGGGNEQFF.